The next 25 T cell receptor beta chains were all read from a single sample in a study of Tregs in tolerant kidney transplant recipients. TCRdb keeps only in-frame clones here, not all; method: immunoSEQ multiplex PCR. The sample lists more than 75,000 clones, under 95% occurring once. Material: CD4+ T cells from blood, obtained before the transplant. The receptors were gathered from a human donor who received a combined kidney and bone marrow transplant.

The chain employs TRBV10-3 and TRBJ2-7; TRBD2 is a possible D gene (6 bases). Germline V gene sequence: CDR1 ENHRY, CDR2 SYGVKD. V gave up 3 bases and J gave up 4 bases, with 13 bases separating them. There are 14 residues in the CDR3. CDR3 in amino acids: CAISDGTGDYEQYF. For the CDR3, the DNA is TGTGCCATCAGTGACGGGACTGGGGATTACGAGCAGTACTTC.

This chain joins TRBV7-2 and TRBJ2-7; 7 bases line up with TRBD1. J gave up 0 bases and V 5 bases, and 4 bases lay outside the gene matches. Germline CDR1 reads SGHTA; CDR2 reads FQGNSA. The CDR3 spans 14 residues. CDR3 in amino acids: CASSPGGSSYEQYF. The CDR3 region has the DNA TGTGCCAGCAGCCCAGGGGGAAGCTCCTACGAGCAGTACTTC.

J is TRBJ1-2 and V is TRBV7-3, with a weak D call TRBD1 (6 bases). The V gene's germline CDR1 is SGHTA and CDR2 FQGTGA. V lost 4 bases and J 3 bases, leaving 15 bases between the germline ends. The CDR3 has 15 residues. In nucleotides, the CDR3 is TGTGCCAGCAGCTCCCACCCGGGGGGCGACTATGGCTACACCTTC. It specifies CASSSHPGGDYGYTF.

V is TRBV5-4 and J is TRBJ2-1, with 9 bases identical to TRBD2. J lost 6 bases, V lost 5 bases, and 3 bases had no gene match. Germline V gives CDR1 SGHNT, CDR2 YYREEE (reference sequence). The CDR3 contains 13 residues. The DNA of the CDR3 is TGTGCCAGCAGGAAACTAGCGGGCAATGAGCAGTTCTTC. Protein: CASRKLAGNEQFF.

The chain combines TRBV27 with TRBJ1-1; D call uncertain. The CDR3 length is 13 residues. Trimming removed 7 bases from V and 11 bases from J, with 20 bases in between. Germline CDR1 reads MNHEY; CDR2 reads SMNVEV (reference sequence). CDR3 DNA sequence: TGTGCCAGCACCTCAACGCGGGGAGGTGAGGCTTTCTTT. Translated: CASTSTRGGEAFF.

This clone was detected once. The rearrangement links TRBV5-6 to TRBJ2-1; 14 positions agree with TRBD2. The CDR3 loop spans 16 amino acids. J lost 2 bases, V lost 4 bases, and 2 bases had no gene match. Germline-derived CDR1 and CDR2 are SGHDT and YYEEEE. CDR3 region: CASSRLAGGAYNEQFF. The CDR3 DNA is TGTGCCAGCAGCCGACTAGCGGGAGGGGCCTACAATGAGCAGTTCTTC.

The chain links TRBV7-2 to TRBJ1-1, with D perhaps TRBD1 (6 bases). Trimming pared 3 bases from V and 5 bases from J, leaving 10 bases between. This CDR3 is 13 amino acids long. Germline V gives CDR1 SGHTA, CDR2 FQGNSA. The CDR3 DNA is TGTGCCAGCAGCTTCGCAGGGGAGACTGAAGCTTTCTTT. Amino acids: CASSFAGETEAFF.

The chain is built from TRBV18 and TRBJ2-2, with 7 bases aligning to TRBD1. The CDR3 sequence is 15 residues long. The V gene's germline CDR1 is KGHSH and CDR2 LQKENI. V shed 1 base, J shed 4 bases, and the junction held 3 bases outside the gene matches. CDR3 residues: CASSPQGQSTGELFF. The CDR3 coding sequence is TGTGCCAGCTCACCACAGGGACAGAGCACCGGGGAGCTGTTTTTT.

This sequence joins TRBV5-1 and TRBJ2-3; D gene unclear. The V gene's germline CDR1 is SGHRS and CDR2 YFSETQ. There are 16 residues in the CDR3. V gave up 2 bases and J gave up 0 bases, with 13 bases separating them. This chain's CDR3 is CASSLGASFSTDTQYF. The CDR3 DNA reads TGCGCCAGCAGCTTAGGCGCTAGTTTTAGCACAGATACGCAGTATTTT.

CDR3 residues: CASSMHPGLADKNIQYF. In DNA, the CDR3 is TGTGCCAGTAGTATGCACCCGGGACTAGCGGACAAAAACATTCAGTACTTC. The rearrangement uses TRBV19 and TRBJ2-4, with TRBD2 identical over 11 bases. The germline V gene has CDR1 LNHDA and CDR2 SQIVND (reference sequence). This CDR3 is built from 17 residues. The V gene end was trimmed by 3 bases and the J gene end by 3 bases; junction bases not matched to a gene: 7.

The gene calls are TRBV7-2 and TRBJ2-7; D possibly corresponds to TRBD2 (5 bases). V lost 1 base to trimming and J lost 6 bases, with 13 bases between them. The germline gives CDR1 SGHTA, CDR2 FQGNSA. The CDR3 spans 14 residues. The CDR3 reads CASSLVGSSTEQYF. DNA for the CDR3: TGTGCCAGCAGCTTAGTAGGTTCTAGCACCGAGCAGTACTTC.

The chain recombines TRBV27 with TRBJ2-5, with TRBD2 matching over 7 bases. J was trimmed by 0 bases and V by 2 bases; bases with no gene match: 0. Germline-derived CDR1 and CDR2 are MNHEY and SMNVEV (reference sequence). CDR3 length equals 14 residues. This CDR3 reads CASSLAGDQETQYF. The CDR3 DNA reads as TGTGCCAGCAGTTTAGCGGGGGACCAAGAGACCCAGTACTTC.

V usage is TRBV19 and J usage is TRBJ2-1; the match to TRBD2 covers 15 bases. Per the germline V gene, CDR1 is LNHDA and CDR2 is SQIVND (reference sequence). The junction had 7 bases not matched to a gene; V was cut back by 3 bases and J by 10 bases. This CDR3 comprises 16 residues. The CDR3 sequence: CASSITGLAGGGEQFF. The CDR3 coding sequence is TGTGCCAGTAGTATCACCGGACTAGCGGGAGGGGGCGAGCAGTTCTTC.

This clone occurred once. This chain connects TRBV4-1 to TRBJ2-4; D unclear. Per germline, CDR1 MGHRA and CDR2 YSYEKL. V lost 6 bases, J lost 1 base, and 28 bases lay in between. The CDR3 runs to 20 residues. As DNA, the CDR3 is TGCGCCAGCAGTACCTCGAGCTCGGGTACTTTGCGTGCGGCCAAAAACATTCAGTACTTC. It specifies CASSTSSSGTLRAAKNIQYF.

Here the CDR3 reads CASSLVGTGVDGYTF. Written as DNA, the CDR3 is TGTGCCAGCAGCTTAGTGGGGACAGGGGTGGATGGCTACACCTTC. This chain links TRBV7-2 with TRBJ1-2; 10 nucleotides agree with TRBD1. The germline gives CDR1 SGHTA, CDR2 FQGNSA. V lost 1 base to trimming and J lost 6 bases; unmatched junction nucleotides: 5. This CDR3 is 15 amino acids long.

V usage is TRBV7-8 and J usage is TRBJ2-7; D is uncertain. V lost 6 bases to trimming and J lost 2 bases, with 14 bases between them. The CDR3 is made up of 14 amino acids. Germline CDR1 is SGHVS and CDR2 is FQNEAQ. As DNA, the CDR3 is TGTGCCAGCAGTAAGGCAGGCCAAACCTACGAGCAGTACTTC. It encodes CASSKAGQTYEQYF.

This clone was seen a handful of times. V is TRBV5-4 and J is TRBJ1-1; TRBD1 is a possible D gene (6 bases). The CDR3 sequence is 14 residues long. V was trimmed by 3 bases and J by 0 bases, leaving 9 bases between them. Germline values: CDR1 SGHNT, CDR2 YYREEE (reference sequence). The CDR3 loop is CASSSGTMNTEAFF. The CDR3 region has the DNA TGTGCCAGCAGCTCAGGGACAATGAACACTGAAGCTTTCTTT.

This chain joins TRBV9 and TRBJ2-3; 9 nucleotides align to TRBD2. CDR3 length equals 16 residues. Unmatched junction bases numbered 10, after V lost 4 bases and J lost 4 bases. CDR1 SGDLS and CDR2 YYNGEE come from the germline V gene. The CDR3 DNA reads TGTGCCAGCAGCTCACGGGCGGGGGGGCCCGCAGATACGCAGTATTTT. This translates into CASSSRAGGPADTQYF.

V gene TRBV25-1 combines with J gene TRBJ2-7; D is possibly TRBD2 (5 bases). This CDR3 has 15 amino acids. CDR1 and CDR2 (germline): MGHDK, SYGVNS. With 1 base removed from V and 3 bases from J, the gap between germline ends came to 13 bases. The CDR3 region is CASSEFGSVHYEQYF. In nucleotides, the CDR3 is TGTGCCAGCAGTGAATTCGGTAGCGTACACTACGAGCAGTACTTC.

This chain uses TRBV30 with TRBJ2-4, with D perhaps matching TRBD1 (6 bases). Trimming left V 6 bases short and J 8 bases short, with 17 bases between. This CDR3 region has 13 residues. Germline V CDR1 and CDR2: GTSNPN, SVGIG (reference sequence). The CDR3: CACATGLGDIQYF. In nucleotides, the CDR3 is TGTGCCTGCGCAACAGGGTTGGGAGACATTCAGTACTTC.

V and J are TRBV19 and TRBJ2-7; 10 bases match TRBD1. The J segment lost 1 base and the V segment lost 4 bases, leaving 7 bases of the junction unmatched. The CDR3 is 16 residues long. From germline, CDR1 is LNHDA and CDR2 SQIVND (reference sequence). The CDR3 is CASSSRGTGVSYEQYF. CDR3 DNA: TGTGCCAGTAGTAGCAGGGGGACAGGGGTTTCCTACGAGCAGTACTTC.

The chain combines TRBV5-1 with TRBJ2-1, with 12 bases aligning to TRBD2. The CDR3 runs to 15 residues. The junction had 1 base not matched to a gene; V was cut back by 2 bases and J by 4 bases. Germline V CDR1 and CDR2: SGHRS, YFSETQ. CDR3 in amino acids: CASSLLAGGYNEQFF. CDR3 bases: TGCGCCAGCAGCTTACTAGCGGGAGGTTACAATGAGCAGTTCTTC.

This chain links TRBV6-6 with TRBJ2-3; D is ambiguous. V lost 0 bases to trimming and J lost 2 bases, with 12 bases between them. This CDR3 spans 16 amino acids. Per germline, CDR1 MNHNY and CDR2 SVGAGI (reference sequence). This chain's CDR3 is CASSYSEAGYTDTQYF. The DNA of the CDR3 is TGTGCCAGCAGTTACTCTGAGGCCGGATACACAGATACGCAGTATTTT.

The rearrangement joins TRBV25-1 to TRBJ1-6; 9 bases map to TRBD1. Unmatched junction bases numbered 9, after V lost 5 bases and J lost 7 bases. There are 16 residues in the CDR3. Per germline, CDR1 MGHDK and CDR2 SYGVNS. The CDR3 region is CASSTLGQGRNSPLHF. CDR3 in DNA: TGTGCCAGCAGTACACTGGGACAGGGAAGAAATTCACCCCTCCACTTT.

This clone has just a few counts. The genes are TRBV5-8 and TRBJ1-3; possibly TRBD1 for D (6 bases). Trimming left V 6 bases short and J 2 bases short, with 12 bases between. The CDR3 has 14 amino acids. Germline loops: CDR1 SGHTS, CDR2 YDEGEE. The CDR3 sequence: CASTLTGTGNTIYF. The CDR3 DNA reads TGTGCCAGCACCCTAACAGGGACTGGAAACACCATATATTTT. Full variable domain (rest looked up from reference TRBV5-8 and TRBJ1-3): EAGVTQSPTHLIKTRGQQATLRCSPISGHTSVYWYQQALGLGLQFLLWYDEGEERNRGNFPPRFSGRQFPNYSSELNVNALELEDSALYLCASTLTGTGNTIYFGEGSWLTVV.